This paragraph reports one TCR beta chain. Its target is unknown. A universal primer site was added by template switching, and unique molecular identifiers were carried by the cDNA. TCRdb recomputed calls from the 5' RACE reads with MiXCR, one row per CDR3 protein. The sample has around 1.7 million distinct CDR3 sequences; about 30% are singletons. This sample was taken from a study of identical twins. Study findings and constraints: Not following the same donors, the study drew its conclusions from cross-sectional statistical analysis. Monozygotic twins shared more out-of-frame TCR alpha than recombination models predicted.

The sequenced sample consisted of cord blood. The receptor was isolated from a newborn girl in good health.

This chain's CDR3 is CASTERGSYGYTF. The CDR3 DNA follows: TGTGCCAGCACCGAAAGGGGGTCCTATGGCTACACCTTC. The gene calls are TRBV28 and TRBJ1-2, with D maybe TRBD1 (6 bases). The CDR3 totals 13 residues. The V gene's germline CDR1 is MDHEN and CDR2 SYDVKM. Trimming left V 7 bases short and J 4 bases short, with 13 bases between.